This paragraph reports one T cell receptor beta chain. Trimming left V 0 bases short and J 4 bases short, with 9 bases between. The CDR3 contains 14 residues. CDR1 is SGHAT and CDR2 is FQNNGV in the germline V gene. Sequencing was performed with immunoSEQ multiplex PCR; in TCRdb, only in-frame clones are kept and a portion is missing. The sample gives 95,000 to 100,000 clones, about 89% of which show up once; about 7.8% is in the top ten. This sample is part of a study of control samples from healthy donors and cancer patients. Material: blood. The TCR originated in a man aged 30-40 years in good health. This sequence joins TRBV11-2 and TRBJ1-2; D possibly corresponds to TRBD1 (5 bases). The chain's CDR3 is CASSLEAGFYGYTF. In nucleotides, the CDR3 is TGTGCCAGCAGCTTAGAGGCAGGGTTCTATGGCTACACCTTC.